This passage covers 10 T cell receptor beta chains from one sample sequenced in a study of identifying expanded T cells in peripheral blood (dated by TCRdb to between 2018 and 2021). Libraries came from the immunoSEQ multiplex PCR assay. TCRdb holds this immuneACCESS table with in-frame rearrangements only. Some clones are missing; in checked studies, unresolved V genes explain under half, and the rest has no known cause. The sample records tens of thousands of clones, roughly 88% of which are singletons. The ten most abundant clones make up 4% of the sample. The sequenced sample was blood. The source of these receptors is a person aged 18 to 75 in good health.

This chain joins TRBV5-6 and TRBJ2-5; 12 bases match TRBD2. Germline CDR1 SGHDT, CDR2 YYEEEE. This CDR3 is 17 amino acids long. V lost 3 bases to trimming and J lost 0 bases; unmatched junction nucleotides: 6. In nucleotides, the CDR3 is TGTGCCAGCAGCTCATGGACTAGCGGGGAGTACCAAGAGACCCAGTACTTC. Protein sequence: CASSSWTSGEYQETQYF.

This clone was seen a single time. This chain connects TRBV19 to TRBJ2-1, with D tentatively TRBD2 (7 bases). Trimming pared 5 bases from V and 4 bases from J, leaving 21 bases between. The CDR3 runs to 17 residues. CDR1 and CDR2 from the germline V gene are LNHDA and SQIVND (reference sequence). The CDR3 loop reads CASSLGGAPIPYNEQFF. CDR3 coding DNA: TGTGCCAGTAGTTTAGGGGGGGCTCCGATCCCTTACAATGAGCAGTTCTTC.

The chain couples TRBV6-1 to TRBJ1-2, with 9 bases identical to TRBD1. Germline trimming cut 6 bases from V and 6 bases from J; bases unmatched to any gene: 5. The germline CDR1 and CDR2 sequences are MNHNS and SASEGT. The CDR3 has 13 residues. In nucleotides, the CDR3 is TGTGCCAGCAGCCTCGGGACAGGGAATGGCTACACCTTC. This gives the protein CASSLGTGNGYTF.

This chain joins TRBV28 and TRBJ2-5, with D unclear. Deletions cut 2 bases from V and 5 bases from J, with 12 bases between. The germline V gene encodes CDR1 MDHEN and CDR2 SYDVKM. There are 14 residues in the CDR3. The chain's CDR3 is CASSLDGRWETQYF. For the CDR3, the DNA is TGTGCCAGCAGTTTAGACGGCCGTTGGGAGACCCAGTACTTC. Drawing the rest from reference TRBV28 and TRBJ2-5, the complete variable domain is DVKVTQSSRYLVKRTGEKVFLECVQDMDHENMFWYRQDPGLGLRLIYFSYDVKMKEKGDIPEGYSVSREKKERFSLILESASTNQTSMYLCASSLDGRWETQYFGPGTRLLVL.

The rearrangement joins TRBV28 to TRBJ1-5; perhaps TRBD1 as D (6 bases). V was pared by 10 bases and J by 2 bases, with 24 bases between. CDR1 and CDR2 from the germline V gene are MDHEN and SYDVKM. The CDR3 spans 17 residues. The CDR3 protein is CATLGGDTQTGNQPQHF. The CDR3 DNA reads as TGTGCCACCCTCGGAGGGGACACCCAAACGGGCAATCAGCCCCAGCATTTT.

This chain links TRBV11-3 with TRBJ2-1; D ambiguous. From germline, CDR1 is SGHNT and CDR2 YENEEA. Trimming took 5 bases from V and 6 from J, leaving 11 bases between them. The CDR3 consists of 13 residues. The CDR3 sequence is CASSPASSNEQFF. CDR3 coding DNA: TGTGCCAGCAGCCCAGCCAGTTCCAATGAGCAGTTCTTC.

A few counts support this clone. The V and J genes are TRBV27 and TRBJ1-1; TRBD1 aligns across 10 bases. The germline V gene encodes CDR1 MNHEY and CDR2 SMNVEV (reference sequence). This CDR3 comprises 15 residues. Trimming removed 7 bases from V and 1 base from J; junction bases left unmatched: 6. The CDR3 region is CASTGTGVGNTEAFF. In DNA, the CDR3 is TGTGCCAGCACTGGGACAGGGGTTGGGAACACTGAAGCTTTCTTT.

The V and J genes are TRBV5-6 and TRBJ2-5, with D maybe TRBD2 (5 bases). Trimming took 0 bases from V and 2 from J, leaving 11 bases between them. There are 15 residues in the CDR3. Germline V CDR1 and CDR2: SGHDT, YYEEEE. CDR3 region: CASSLVDFGQETQYF. The CDR3 nucleotides read TGTGCCAGCAGCTTGGTGGACTTCGGTCAAGAGACCCAGTACTTC.

This rearrangement joins TRBV7-3 to TRBJ2-7; D may be TRBD1 (6 bases). V lost 5 bases and J lost 6, with 14 bases in between. The CDR3 sequence is 13 residues long. CDR1 SGHTA and CDR2 FQGTGA come from the germline V gene. CDR3 region: CASSRSGQSEQYF. CDR3 DNA sequence: TGTGCCAGCAGCCGGAGTGGACAGTCCGAGCAGTACTTC.

The chain employs TRBV4-3 and TRBJ2-6, with D unresolved. There are 16 residues in the CDR3. Deletions cut 0 bases from V and 0 bases from J, with 6 bases between. CDR1 is LGHNA, CDR2 YSLEER, per germline. The CDR3 DNA sequence: TGCGCCAGCAGCCAAGATGCCGGCTCTGGGGCCAACGTCCTGACTTTC. Protein product: CASSQDAGSGANVLTF.